This T cell receptor (beta chain) was retrieved from a study of vaccination and CD4 T cells after COVID-19. Looking at the study overall: Cells were stimulated with overlapping spike peptides from SARS-CoV-2, HCoV-NL63, HCoV-OC43 and HCoV-229E. Study-wide findings and caveats: Convalescent patients' vaccine-specific clones were spike mono-reactive in 304 of 307 cases.

The Oncomine TCR Beta short-read assay was what sequenced the DNA obtained from cultured CD4+ T cells. TCRdb reprocessed the PCR reads with MiXCR, giving one entry per CDR3 protein. The sample yields under 20,000 distinct CDR3 sequences, 23% seen once. The CDR3 runs 14 residues. Germline lookup yields CDR1 SNHLY and CDR2 FYNNEI. Trimming took 8 bases from V and 7 from J, leaving 17 bases between them. Of note for this clonotype: Its antigen is undetermined.

The treatment here: approximately 9-day PBMC culture with coronavirus spike peptide pools or control peptides (ViraFEST assay). With peptide pools, ViraFEST first expanded antigen-specific T cells and afterwards sequenced their TCRs. This receptor was identified in a human donor with COVID-19. The sample comprised cultured CD4+ T cells from blood. The chain has TRBV2 and TRBJ1-4, with a weak D call TRBD1 (5 bases). CDR3 coding DNA: TGTGCCAGCGGAGGGAGTCAGGGAACTGAAAAACTGTTTTTT. Its translation is CASGGSQGTEKLFF.